This TCR beta chain was recovered during a study of PD-1 blockade in classical Hodgkin lymphoma. Germline loops: CDR1 MNHEY, CDR2 SVGAGI. Trimming removed 0 bases at V and 0 bases at J, with 5 bases between. This CDR3 contains 14 residues. Each patient experienced a relapse that followed autologous stem cell transplantation, and brentuximab vedotin exposure varied. Here immunoSEQ multiplex PCR was the method, and the copy in TCRdb shows in-frame clones only, minus some. This sample yields approximately 61,000 clones, of which roughly nine tenths are seen a single time; approximately 16% belongs to the top ten.

The TCR was taken from a human donor with classical Hodgkin lymphoma. J is TRBJ1-1 and V is TRBV6-5; D uncertain. The sequences come from peripheral blood mononuclear cells (PBMCs), collected at baseline. CDR3 residues: CASSYSVMNTEAFF. DNA for the CDR3: TGTGCCAGCAGTTACTCGGTTATGAACACTGAAGCTTTCTTT.